The clone carrying this T cell receptor (beta chain) was seen just once. What it binds is not known. The sample is drawn from a study of cytomegalovirus exposure and HLA in healthy donors. Study findings and constraints: Most of the TCR beta V segments (in an earlier analysis) were productive either about 90% or about 30% of the time. The study assumed roughly uniform donor sequencing depth for presence/absence analyses. Accounts indicate the classifier identified cytomegalovirus status with strong specificity and sensitivity.

V was cut by 5 bases and J by 8 bases, with 15 bases left in between. The CDR3 runs to 14 residues. Per germline, CDR1 SNHLY and CDR2 FYNNEI. Both 60 Vbeta primers and 13 Jbeta primers went into the PCR. Profiled with immunoSEQ multiplex PCR; TCRdb holds only in-frame clones, not every one. The sample has more than 150,000 clones, 87% seen once. This TCR was sampled from a girl under three years old in good health and CMV-seronegative. The sample was PBMCs. V gene TRBV2 combines with J gene TRBJ1-4, with a weak D call TRBD1 (6 bases). CDR3 nucleotides: TGTGCCAGCAGTTTCGAACAGGGTGGAGAAAAACTGTTTTTT. Translating it yields CASSFEQGGEKLFF.